This TCR beta chain was identified during a study of a mutant IDH1 vaccine in newly diagnosed glioma. The wider study: Administration of eight vaccinations to patients took place in weeks 1, 3, 5, 7, 11, 15, 19, 23. First vaccine doses came 4-6 weeks after radiotherapy alone, or with temozolomide cycles. There were approximately 62% males and roughly 40% females among treated patients, whose mean age was approximately 44 years. Patients were pretreated with radiotherapy, temozolomide, or both, mostly both.

Time point specified: week 23, last vaccination. Doses comprised 300 ug of mutant IDH1 20-mer peptide each, plus topical imiquimod. Only in-frame clones appear in the TCRdb table, and some are missing; sequencing was by immunoSEQ multiplex PCR. The data contain approximately 41,000 clones, less than 95% of them seen just once; the ten biggest clones take up 3% to 4%. CDR1 and CDR2 (germline): KGHSH, LQKENI. Trimming pared 3 bases from V and 1 base from J, leaving 12 bases between. The CDR3 covers 15 residues. About this clone itself: Its cognate antigen is unknown.

This clonotype was obtained from a man aged 45-65 years with glioma. V is TRBV18 and J is TRBJ1-1, with D perhaps matching TRBD1 (6 bases). The material was PBMCs, obtained from a glioma patient whose treatment included an IDH1 peptide vaccine. CDR3 coding DNA: TGTGCCAGCTCACCGACAGGCGTCCCGAACACTGAAGCTTTCTTT. This encodes CASSPTGVPNTEAFF.